Shown below are 32 T cell receptor beta chains from a single sample sequenced in a study of cytomegalovirus exposure and HLA in healthy donors. Repertoires were generated with immunoSEQ multiplex PCR, while TCRdb's copy carries only in-frame clones and drops some. The sample has more than 90,000 clones; around 88% are singletons. Sequenced: PBMCs. These receptors all come from a man between 18 and 29 years old in good health and CMV-seronegative.

The CDR3 DNA reads TGTGCCAGCCAAGGCGGGAGAACCTACGAGCAGTACTTC. This sequence encodes CASQGGRTYEQYF. The chain has TRBV21-1 and TRBJ2-7; the table assigns TRBD2, which was not confirmed against the DNA. TRBV21-1 is flagged as a pseudogene. The CDR3 contains 13 residues.

The J gene is TRBJ1-5, the V gene TRBV7-8, with D maybe TRBD1 (6 bases). The germline V gene encodes CDR1 SGHVS and CDR2 FQNEAQ. The V end was cut by 5 bases, the J end by 0 bases, with 14 bases between. The CDR3 sequence is 16 residues long. CDR3 sequence reads: CASSMGHQYSNQPQHF. As DNA, the CDR3 is TGTGCCAGCAGCATGGGACACCAATATAGCAATCAGCCCCAGCATTTT.

This clone has more than one count but fewer than ten. The chain couples TRBV10-1 to TRBJ1-1; D possibly corresponds to TRBD1 (5 bases). From germline, CDR1 is WNHNN and CDR2 SYGVQD (reference sequence). The CDR3 consists of 11 residues. V was cut by 5 bases and J by 7 bases, with 8 bases left in between. CDR3 protein: CASSSQGEAFF. The DNA of the CDR3 is TGCGCCAGCAGTTCTCAGGGTGAAGCTTTCTTT.

The chain recombines TRBV6-1 with TRBJ2-7; D unresolved. The CDR3 is 13 residues long. The V gene's germline CDR1 is MNHNS and CDR2 SASEGT. Trimming pared 1 base from V and 2 bases from J, leaving 6 bases between. Here the CDR3 reads CASSEVAAYEQYF. CDR3 nucleotide sequence: TGTGCCAGCAGTGAAGTGGCAGCCTACGAGCAGTACTTC.

This clone was seen only once. The chain couples TRBV4-1 to TRBJ1-4; 7 bases agree with TRBD1. The CDR3 has 17 amino acids. Germline loops: CDR1 MGHRA, CDR2 YSYEKL. With V trimmed by 0 bases and J by 2 bases, 6 bases remained unmatched. The CDR3 nucleotides are TGCGCCAGCAGCCAAGATCCCACAGGGGCCACTAATGAAAAACTGTTTTTT. Encoded protein: CASSQDPTGATNEKLFF.

The V gene is TRBV28, the J gene TRBJ1-5, with a tentative D call TRBD1 (6 bases). The CDR3 consists of 15 residues. Germline V gives CDR1 MDHEN, CDR2 SYDVKM. Trimming cost V 7 bases and J 7 bases, with 20 bases left between them. The CDR3: CASTSGSGAWQPQHF. DNA of the CDR3: TGTGCCAGCACCTCGGGATCAGGGGCTTGGCAGCCCCAGCATTTT.

The chain combines TRBV2 with TRBJ2-1; 8 positions agree with TRBD1. The CDR3 runs to 15 residues. J gave up 7 bases and V 2 bases, and 7 bases lay outside the gene matches. Per germline, CDR1 SNHLY and CDR2 FYNNEI. In DNA form, the CDR3 reads TGTGCCAGCAGTGAATTTGGGACAGGCTCAAATGAGCAGTTCTTC. Translated, it gives CASSEFGTGSNEQFF.

The V call is TRBV27, the J call TRBJ2-1; TRBD2 agrees at 7 bases. The CDR3 runs 17 residues. Germline CDR1 reads MNHEY; CDR2 reads SMNVEV (reference sequence). With 2 bases clipped from V and 7 bases from J, the junction kept 14 bases outside the gene matches. In DNA, the CDR3 is TGTGCCAGCAGTTTAGGTTTAATAGCGGGTGGGGGAAATGAGCAGTTCTTC. Protein sequence: CASSLGLIAGGGNEQFF.

J is TRBJ2-2 and V is TRBV19, with D possibly matching TRBD1 (5 bases). The CDR3 runs 15 residues. Germline V CDR1 and CDR2: LNHDA, SQIVND (reference sequence). V was clipped by 5 bases and J by 4 bases, with 14 bases between them. CDR3 in DNA: TGTGCCAGTAGTGCGCAGGGTCGGGTCACCGGGGAGCTGTTTTTT. Translating gives CASSAQGRVTGELFF.

The chain carries TRBV11-1 and TRBJ1-3; no reliable D call. Trimming shortened V by 2 bases and J by 0 bases, and 11 bases separated the two germline ends. Germline V gives CDR1 SGHAT, CDR2 FQDESV (reference sequence). The CDR3 spans 16 residues. The CDR3 region has the DNA TGTGCCAGCAGCTTATGGGAGACTGGCTCTGGAAACACCATATATTTT. Its protein product is CASSLWETGSGNTIYF.

This chain connects TRBV7-6 to TRBJ1-3, with D unclear. The CDR3 spans 14 residues. V lost 4 bases, J lost 1 base, and 8 bases lay in between. Looked up from germline, CDR1 is SGHVS and CDR2 is FNYEAQ. CDR3 bases: TGTGCCAGCAGCTCGCCCGAGTCTGGAAACACCATATATTTT. This translates into CASSSPESGNTIYF.

This clone turned up a few times. This chain uses TRBV30 with TRBJ1-1, with TRBD1 matching 7 bases. Trimming at V came to 4 bases and at J to 10 bases, leaving 12 bases not matched to a gene. The CDR3 totals 13 residues. Germline V gene sequence: CDR1 GTSNPN, CDR2 SVGIG (reference sequence). The CDR3: CAWNLPGQRLAFF. CDR3 nucleotide sequence: TGTGCCTGGAACCTACCGGGACAGAGGTTAGCTTTCTTT.

This chain joins TRBV28 and TRBJ1-1; perhaps TRBD1 as D (5 bases). The V end lost 4 bases, the J end lost 2 bases, and 8 bases lay between the germline ends. The CDR3 has 13 residues. Germline V gene data show CDR1 as MDHEN and CDR2 as SYDVKM. The CDR3 region is CASSSTVNTEAFF. DNA for the CDR3: TGTGCCAGCAGTTCGACAGTTAACACTGAAGCTTTCTTT.

The chain is built from TRBV9 and TRBJ2-1; D might be TRBD1 (5 bases). V was trimmed by 0 bases and J by 1 base, leaving 8 bases between them. Germline V lookup: CDR1 SGDLS, CDR2 YYNGEE. This CDR3 is built from 15 residues. CDR3: CASSVAAGSYNEQFF. CDR3 DNA: TGTGCCAGCAGCGTAGCGGCAGGGTCCTACAATGAGCAGTTCTTC.

The chain recombines TRBV19 with TRBJ2-3; no clear D. The germline gives CDR1 LNHDA, CDR2 SQIVND (reference sequence). The CDR3 has 14 amino acids. V was cut by 6 bases and J by 0 bases, with 10 bases left in between. CDR3 protein: CASRVASSTDTQYF. CDR3 nucleotide sequence: TGTGCCAGTAGGGTAGCTTCCAGCACAGATACGCAGTATTTT.

The rearrangement uses TRBV12-5 and TRBJ2-1; D not certain. Looked up from germline, CDR1 is LGHNT and CDR2 is FRNRAP. This CDR3 has 12 amino acids. Trimming stripped 5 bases from V and 2 bases from J, with 4 bases between. This chain's CDR3 is CASGTTYNEQFF. CDR3 DNA: TGTGCTAGTGGTACAACCTACAATGAGCAGTTCTTC.

J is TRBJ1-1 and V is TRBV13; D gene uncertain. The V gene's germline CDR1 is PRHDT and CDR2 FYEKMQ (reference sequence). The CDR3 runs to 17 residues. Deletions cut 1 base from V and 0 bases from J, with 15 bases between. The CDR3 region has the DNA TGTGCCAGCAGCTTAGCTTTTATCGGGGTGCTGAACACTGAAGCTTTCTTT. Its protein product is CASSLAFIGVLNTEAFF.

V usage is TRBV4-1 and J usage is TRBJ1-6; 10 bases are shared with TRBD1. The junction had 3 bases not matched to a gene; V was cut back by 4 bases and J by 9 bases. Germline assignment: CDR1 MGHRA and CDR2 YSYEKL. This CDR3 is 14 amino acids long. CDR3 sequence reads: CASSPGQGSSPLHF. The CDR3 nucleotides read TGCGCCAGCAGCCCGGGACAGGGGAGTTCACCCCTCCACTTT.

V is TRBV4-3 and J is TRBJ1-1, with 10 bases identical to TRBD1. There are 15 residues in the CDR3. Germline V gene data show CDR1 as LGHNA and CDR2 as YSLEER. V shed 0 bases and J 5 bases; nucleotides not matched to a gene: 3. The CDR3 protein is CASSQEGQGITEAFF. The CDR3 region has the DNA TGCGCCAGCAGCCAAGAGGGACAGGGGATTACTGAAGCTTTCTTT.

The V gene is TRBV11-2, the J gene TRBJ2-7, with 7 positions matching TRBD2. Germline V lookup: CDR1 SGHAT, CDR2 FQNNGV. The ends lost 5 bases at V and 2 bases at J; junction bases unmatched: 6. The CDR3 runs 14 residues. CDR3 amino acids: CASSRAGLAYEQYF. CDR3 nucleotides: TGTGCCAGCAGCCGAGCGGGGTTAGCCTACGAGCAGTACTTC.

The chain joins TRBV28 to TRBJ2-7, with 8 bases fitting TRBD1. V shed 6 bases and J 0 bases; nucleotides not matched to a gene: 4. This CDR3 spans 14 amino acids. Germline V gene sequence: CDR1 MDHEN, CDR2 SYDVKM. The CDR3 DNA reads as TGTGCCAGCAGGGAGGGACAGGTCTCCTACGAGCAGTACTTC. The encoded protein is CASREGQVSYEQYF.

This clone has only one observation. This chain joins TRBV10-3 and TRBJ1-1; D is ambiguous. Germline CDR1 reads ENHRY; CDR2 reads SYGVKD. Trimming stripped 6 bases from V and 1 base from J, with 9 bases between. The CDR3 runs 13 residues. For the CDR3, the DNA is TGTGCCATCAGGTGGGAGGGGAACACTGAAGCTTTCTTT. The encoded protein is CAIRWEGNTEAFF.

This clone showed up just a few times. This chain links TRBV5-4 with TRBJ2-3, with 16 bases fitting TRBD2. CDR3 size: 16 residues. Trimming at V came to 2 bases and at J to 14 bases, leaving 11 bases not matched to a gene. Germline V CDR1 and CDR2: SGHNT, YYREEE (reference sequence). CDR3 protein: CASSFTGTSGRESLYF. CDR3 nucleotides: TGTGCCAGCAGCTTCACCGGGACTAGCGGGAGGGAATCGCTGTATTTT.

This chain joins TRBV5-1 and TRBJ1-2, with TRBD1 matching over 12 bases. Germline trimming cut 5 bases from V and 4 bases from J; bases unmatched to any gene: 12. CDR3 length equals 17 residues. Germline lookup yields CDR1 SGHRS and CDR2 YFSETQ. For the CDR3, the DNA is TGCGCCAGCAGTTTAGCCGGGACAGGGGGCTTGTTCTATGGCTACACCTTC. Its translation is CASSLAGTGGLFYGYTF.

V is TRBV5-1 and J is TRBJ1-2; TRBD1 agrees at 7 bases. This CDR3 contains 17 residues. After removal of 2 bases from V and 0 bases from J, the junction contained 10 bases not matched to a gene. The germline CDR1 and CDR2 sequences are SGHRS and YFSETQ. The CDR3 sequence is CASSFLRDSASNYGYTF. CDR3 nucleotide sequence: TGCGCCAGCAGCTTTCTCAGGGACAGCGCTTCTAACTATGGCTACACCTTC.

The gene calls are TRBV6-6 and TRBJ1-1; possibly TRBD1 for D (6 bases). This CDR3 contains 13 residues. Germline V gene lookup returns CDR1 MNHNY and CDR2 SVGAGI (reference sequence). V lost 8 bases to trimming and J lost 0 bases, with 10 bases between them. This CDR3 is CASRTAMNTEAFF. The CDR3 DNA follows: TGTGCCAGCCGGACAGCCATGAACACTGAAGCTTTCTTT.

The V gene is TRBV28, the J gene TRBJ2-7, with TRBD2 matching over 13 bases. The J segment lost 2 bases and the V segment lost 3 bases, leaving 13 bases of the junction unmatched. Germline assignment: CDR1 MDHEN and CDR2 SYDVKM. The CDR3 consists of 19 residues. CDR3 sequence (DNA): TGTGCCAGCAGTTTGGAATGGACTAGCGGGAGAGGGGGGACCTACGAGCAGTACTTC. Translation gives CASSLEWTSGRGGTYEQYF.

This chain joins TRBV7-8 and TRBJ1-5; 7 bases align to TRBD1. The junction had 10 bases not matched to a gene; V was cut back by 5 bases and J by 6 bases. There are 15 residues in the CDR3. The V gene's germline CDR1 is SGHVS and CDR2 FQNEAQ. CDR3 DNA: TGTGCCAGCAGCAGCCTACAGGGGCCTAGTCAGCCCCAGCATTTT. This encodes CASSSLQGPSQPQHF.

This chain links TRBV6-1 with TRBJ2-1; D perhaps matches TRBD1 (6 bases). The V and J ends lost 5 bases and 3 bases respectively, with 11 bases between them. CDR3 length: 14 residues. CDR1 and CDR2 from the germline V gene are MNHNS and SASEGT. The CDR3 region is CASSQRDIYNEQFF. The DNA of the CDR3 is TGTGCCAGCAGTCAACGGGACATCTACAATGAGCAGTTCTTC.

J is TRBJ2-7 and V is TRBV7-9; 11 bases match TRBD1. Germline assignment: CDR1 SEHNR and CDR2 FQNEAQ (reference sequence). After removal of 6 bases from V and 4 bases from J, the junction contained 8 bases not matched to a gene. The CDR3 is made up of 15 amino acids. CDR3 in amino acids: CASSFLGQGAYEQYF. The CDR3 DNA reads TGTGCCAGCAGTTTCCTTGGACAGGGGGCTTACGAGCAGTACTTC.

This clone was counted only a few times. The J gene is TRBJ1-2, the V gene TRBV10-3; D might be TRBD1 (5 bases). The CDR3 contains 12 residues. Germline V CDR1 and CDR2: ENHRY, SYGVKD. The ends were cut back, 2 bases at V and 8 bases at J, with 9 bases in the middle. Here the CDR3 reads CAISEGAEGYTF. The CDR3 DNA is TGTGCCATCAGTGAGGGGGCGGAGGGCTACACCTTC.

The V and J genes are TRBV28 and TRBJ1-5, with D maybe TRBD1 (5 bases). Germline lookup yields CDR1 MDHEN and CDR2 SYDVKM. V lost 3 bases and J lost 4, with 19 bases in between. The CDR3 sequence is 17 residues long. The CDR3 DNA reads TGTGCCAGCAGTTTCCCCCCCGGGGGAGGGAATAATCAGCCCCAGCATTTT. Translation gives CASSFPPGGGNNQPQHF.